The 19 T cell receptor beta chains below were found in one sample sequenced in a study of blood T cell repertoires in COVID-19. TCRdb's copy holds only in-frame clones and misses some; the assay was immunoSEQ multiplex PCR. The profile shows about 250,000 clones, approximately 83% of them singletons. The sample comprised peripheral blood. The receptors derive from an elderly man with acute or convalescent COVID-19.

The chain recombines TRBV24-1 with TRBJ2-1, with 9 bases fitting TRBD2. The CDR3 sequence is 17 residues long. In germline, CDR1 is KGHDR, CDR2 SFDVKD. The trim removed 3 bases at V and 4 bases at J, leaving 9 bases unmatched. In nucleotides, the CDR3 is TGTGCCACCAGTGATGCCCTTCTAGCGGGGCTATACAATGAGCAGTTCTTC. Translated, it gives CATSDALLAGLYNEQFF.

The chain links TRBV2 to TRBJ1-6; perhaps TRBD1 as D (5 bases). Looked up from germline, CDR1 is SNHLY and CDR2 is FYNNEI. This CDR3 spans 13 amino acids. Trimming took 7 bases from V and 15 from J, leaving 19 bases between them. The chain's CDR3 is CASMAGPKARLHF. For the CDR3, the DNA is TGTGCCAGCATGGCAGGGCCTAAGGCTCGCCTCCACTTT.

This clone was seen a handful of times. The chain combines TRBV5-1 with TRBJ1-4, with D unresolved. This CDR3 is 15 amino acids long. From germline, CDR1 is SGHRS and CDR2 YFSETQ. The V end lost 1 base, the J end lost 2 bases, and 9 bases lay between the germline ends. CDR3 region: CASSLRGMTNEKLFF. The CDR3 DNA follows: TGCGCCAGCAGCTTGCGGGGTATGACTAATGAAAAACTGTTTTTT.

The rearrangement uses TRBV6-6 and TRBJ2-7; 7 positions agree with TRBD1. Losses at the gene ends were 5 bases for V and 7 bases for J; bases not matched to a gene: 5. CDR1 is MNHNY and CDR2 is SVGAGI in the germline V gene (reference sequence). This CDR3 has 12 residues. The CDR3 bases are TGTGCCAGCAGTGCAGGGGGACGGGAGCAGTACTTC. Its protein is CASSAGGREQYF.

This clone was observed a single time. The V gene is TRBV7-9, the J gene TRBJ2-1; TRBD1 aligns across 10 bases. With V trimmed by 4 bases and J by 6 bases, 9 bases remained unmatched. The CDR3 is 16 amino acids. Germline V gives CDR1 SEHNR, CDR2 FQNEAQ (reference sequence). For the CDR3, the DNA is TGTGCCAGCAGCTCAGAGGGGACAGGGGCCCGCAATGAGCAGTTCTTC. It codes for CASSSEGTGARNEQFF.

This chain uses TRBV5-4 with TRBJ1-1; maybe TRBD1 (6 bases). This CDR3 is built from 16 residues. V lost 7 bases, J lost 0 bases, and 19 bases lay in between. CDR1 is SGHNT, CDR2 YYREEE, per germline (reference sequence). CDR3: CASRTGLPNLNTEAFF. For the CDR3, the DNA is TGTGCCAGCCGCACAGGGTTGCCAAATTTGAACACTGAAGCTTTCTTT.

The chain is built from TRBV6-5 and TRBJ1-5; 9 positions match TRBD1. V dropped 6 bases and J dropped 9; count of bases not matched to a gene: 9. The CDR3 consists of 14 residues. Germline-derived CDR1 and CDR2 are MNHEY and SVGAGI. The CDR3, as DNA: TGTGCCAGCAGAGGGACAGGGAACCTCGGGCCCCAGCATTTT. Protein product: CASRGTGNLGPQHF.

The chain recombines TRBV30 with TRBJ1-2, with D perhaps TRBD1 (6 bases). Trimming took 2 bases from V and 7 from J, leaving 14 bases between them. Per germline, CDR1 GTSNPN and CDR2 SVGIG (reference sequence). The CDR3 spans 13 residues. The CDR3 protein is CAWSTVRGAGYTF. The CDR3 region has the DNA TGTGCCTGGAGTACGGTCCGGGGGGCTGGCTACACCTTC.

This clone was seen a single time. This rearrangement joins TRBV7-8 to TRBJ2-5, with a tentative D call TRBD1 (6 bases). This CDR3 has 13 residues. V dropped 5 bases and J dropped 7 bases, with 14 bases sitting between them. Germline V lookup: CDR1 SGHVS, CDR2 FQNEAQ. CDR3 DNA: TGTGCCAGCAGCACCCGGGACACCCGGACCCAGTACTTC. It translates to CASSTRDTRTQYF.

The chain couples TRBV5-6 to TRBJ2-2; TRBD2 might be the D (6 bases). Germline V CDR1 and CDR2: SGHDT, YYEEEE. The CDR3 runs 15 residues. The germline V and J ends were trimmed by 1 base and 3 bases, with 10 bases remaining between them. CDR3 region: CASSLKGTYTGELFF. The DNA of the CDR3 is TGTGCCAGCAGCTTGAAGGGGACTTACACCGGGGAGCTGTTTTTT.

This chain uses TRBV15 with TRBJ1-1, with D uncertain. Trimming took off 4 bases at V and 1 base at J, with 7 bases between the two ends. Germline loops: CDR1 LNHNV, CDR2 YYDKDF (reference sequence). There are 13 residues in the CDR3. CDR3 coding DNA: TGTGCCACCAGCATACAGTCGAACACTGAAGCTTTCTTT. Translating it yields CATSIQSNTEAFF.

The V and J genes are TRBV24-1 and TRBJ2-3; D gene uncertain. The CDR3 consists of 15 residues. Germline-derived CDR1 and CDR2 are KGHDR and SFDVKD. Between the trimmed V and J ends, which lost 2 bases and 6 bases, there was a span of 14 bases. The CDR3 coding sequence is TGTGCCACCAGTGATTCGGGTCCCCGGCGGGATACGCAGTATTTT. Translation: CATSDSGPRRDTQYF.

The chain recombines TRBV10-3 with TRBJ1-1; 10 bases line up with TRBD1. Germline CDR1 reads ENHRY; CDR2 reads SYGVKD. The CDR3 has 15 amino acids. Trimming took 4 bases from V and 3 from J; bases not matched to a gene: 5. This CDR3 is CAISGGQGKYTEAFF. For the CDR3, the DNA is TGTGCCATCAGTGGGGGACAGGGGAAGTACACTGAAGCTTTCTTT.

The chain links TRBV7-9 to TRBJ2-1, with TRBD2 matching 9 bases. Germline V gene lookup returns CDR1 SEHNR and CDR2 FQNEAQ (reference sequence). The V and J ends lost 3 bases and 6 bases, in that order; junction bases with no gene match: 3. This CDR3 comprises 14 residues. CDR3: CASSLRLAANEQFF. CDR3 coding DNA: TGTGCCAGCAGCTTGAGACTAGCGGCCAATGAGCAGTTCTTC. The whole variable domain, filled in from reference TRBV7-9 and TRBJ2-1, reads DTGVSQNPRHKITKRGQNVTFRCDPISEHNRLYWYRQTLGQGPEFLTYFQNEAQLEKSRLLSDRFSAERPKGSFSTLEIQRTEQGDSAMYLCASSLRLAANEQFFGPGTRLTVL.

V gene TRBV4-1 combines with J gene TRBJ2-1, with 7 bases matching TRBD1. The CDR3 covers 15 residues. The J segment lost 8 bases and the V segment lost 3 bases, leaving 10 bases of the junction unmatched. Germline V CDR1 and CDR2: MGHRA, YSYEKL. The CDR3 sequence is CASSHAHRGIYEQFF. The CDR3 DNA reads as TGCGCCAGCAGCCACGCACACAGGGGAATTTATGAGCAGTTCTTC.

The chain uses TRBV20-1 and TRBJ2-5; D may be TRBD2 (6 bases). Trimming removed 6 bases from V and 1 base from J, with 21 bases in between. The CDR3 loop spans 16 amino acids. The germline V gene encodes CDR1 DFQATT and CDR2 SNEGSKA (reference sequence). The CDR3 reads CSASPLIAGIQETQYF. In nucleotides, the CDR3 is TGCAGTGCCAGTCCCCTCATCGCGGGGATCCAAGAGACCCAGTACTTC.

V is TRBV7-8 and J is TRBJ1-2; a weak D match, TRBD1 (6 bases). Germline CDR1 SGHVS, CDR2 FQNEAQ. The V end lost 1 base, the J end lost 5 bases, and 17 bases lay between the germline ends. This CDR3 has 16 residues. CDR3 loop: CASSLGWVSGVYGYTF. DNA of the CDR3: TGTGCCAGCAGCTTAGGTTGGGTTTCAGGGGTTTATGGCTACACCTTC.

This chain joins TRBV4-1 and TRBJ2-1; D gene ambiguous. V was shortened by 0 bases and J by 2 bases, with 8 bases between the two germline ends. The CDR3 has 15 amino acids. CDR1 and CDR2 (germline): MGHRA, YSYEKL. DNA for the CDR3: TGCGCCAGCAGCCAAGATGAGATTCCCTACAATGAGCAGTTCTTC. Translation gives CASSQDEIPYNEQFF.

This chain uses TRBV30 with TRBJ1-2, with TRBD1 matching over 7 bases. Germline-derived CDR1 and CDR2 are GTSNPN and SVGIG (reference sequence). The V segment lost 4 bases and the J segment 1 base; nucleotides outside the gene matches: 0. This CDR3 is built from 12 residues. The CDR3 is CAWNRGNYGYTF. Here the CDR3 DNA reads TGTGCCTGGAACAGGGGTAACTATGGCTACACCTTC.